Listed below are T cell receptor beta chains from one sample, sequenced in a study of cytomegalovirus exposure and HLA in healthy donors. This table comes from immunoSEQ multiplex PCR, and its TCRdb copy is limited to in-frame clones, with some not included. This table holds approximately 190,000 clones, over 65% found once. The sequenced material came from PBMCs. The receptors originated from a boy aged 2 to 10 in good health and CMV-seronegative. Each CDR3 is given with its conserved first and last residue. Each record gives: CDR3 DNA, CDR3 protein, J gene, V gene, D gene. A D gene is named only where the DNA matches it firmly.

CDR3 DNA: TGTGCCAGTAGTATATGGCAGGGCCCGGGAGAGCCCCAGCATTTT; CDR3 protein: CASSIWQGPGEPQHF; J gene: TRBJ1-5; V gene: TRBV19; D gene: -
CDR3 DNA: TGTGCCAGCAGGGGACTATGGGGCGAGACCCAGTACTTC; CDR3 protein: CASRGLWGETQYF; J gene: TRBJ2-5; V gene: TRBV2; D gene: TRBD2
CDR3 DNA: TGTGCCAGCAGTTACGGTGGGGGGGGCAGTCAGCCCCAGCATTTT; CDR3 protein: CASSYGGGGSQPQHF; J gene: TRBJ1-5; V gene: TRBV6-7; D gene: -
CDR3 DNA: TGTGCCAGCAGCTTAAATCCCAGTATGAACACTGAAGCTTTCTTT; CDR3 protein: CASSLNPSMNTEAFF; J gene: TRBJ1-1; V gene: TRBV7-3; D gene: -
CDR3 DNA: TGTGCCAGCAGCTCAGCACCGGGGGGCAGGCACACTGAAGCTTTCTTT; CDR3 protein: CASSSAPGGRHTEAFF; J gene: TRBJ1-1; V gene: TRBV21-1; D gene: -
CDR3 DNA: TGTGCTAGTGGCACCCGGGGGGGGACCGGGGAGCTGTTTTTT; CDR3 protein: CASGTRGGTGELFF; J gene: TRBJ2-2; V gene: TRBV12-5; D gene: TRBD2
CDR3 DNA: TGTGCCAGCAGCCTCGAGGTCCCCCATGGAGGGGGCTTCGGATCCGAGCAGTACTTC; CDR3 protein: CASSLEVPHGGGFGSEQYF; J gene: TRBJ2-7; V gene: TRBV5-8; D gene: -
CDR3 DNA: TGTGCCAGTACCCCTCGACAGAACACTGAAGCTTTCTTT; CDR3 protein: CASTPRQNTEAFF; J gene: TRBJ1-1; V gene: TRBV19; D gene: -
CDR3 DNA: TGTGCCAGCATAAGGGACAGTTTGATCGGGGAGCTGTTTTTT; CDR3 protein: CASIRDSLIGELFF; J gene: TRBJ2-2; V gene: TRBV2; D gene: TRBD1
CDR3 DNA: TGCGCCAGCAGCCAAGCTACACTAGCGGGGGGCCCAAGCTCCTACAATGAGCAGTTCTTC; CDR3 protein: CASSQATLAGGPSSYNEQFF; J gene: TRBJ2-1; V gene: TRBV4-1; D gene: TRBD2